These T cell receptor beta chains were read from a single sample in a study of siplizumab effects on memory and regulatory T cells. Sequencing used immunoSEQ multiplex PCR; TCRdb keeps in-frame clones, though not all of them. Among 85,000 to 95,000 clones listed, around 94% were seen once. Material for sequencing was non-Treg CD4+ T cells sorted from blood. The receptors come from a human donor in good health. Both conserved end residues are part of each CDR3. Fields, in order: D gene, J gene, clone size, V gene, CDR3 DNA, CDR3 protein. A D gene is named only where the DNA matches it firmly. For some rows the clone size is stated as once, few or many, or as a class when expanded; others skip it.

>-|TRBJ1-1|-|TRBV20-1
TGCAGTGCTTCAGGAAACACTGAAGCTTTCTTT
CSASGNTEAFF
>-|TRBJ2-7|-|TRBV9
TGTGCCAGCAGCGCCGGACTGTTCGCCTACGAGCAGTACTTC
CASSAGLFAYEQYF
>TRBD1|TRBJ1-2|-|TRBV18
TGTGCCAGCTCGGGACAGAACTATGGCTACACCTTC
CASSGQNYGYTF
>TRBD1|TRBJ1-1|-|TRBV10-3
TGTGCCATCAGTGGATTTGACAGGGGGGGCGCTGAAGCTTTCTTT
CAISGFDRGGAEAFF
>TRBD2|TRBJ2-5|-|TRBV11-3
TGTGCCAGCAGCCCACTAGCGGGAATCCAAGAGACCCAGTACTTC
CASSPLAGIQETQYF
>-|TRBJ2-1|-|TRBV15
TGTGCCACCAGCAGAGGGGGACCCGGGAATGAGCAGTTCTTC
CATSRGGPGNEQFF
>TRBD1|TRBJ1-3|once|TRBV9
TGTGCCAGCAGCTTACAGGGGACAGGGTTATACACCATATATTTT
CASSLQGTGLYTIYF
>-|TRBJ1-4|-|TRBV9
TGTGCCAGCAGCCCAGGGGCTGGTAATGAAAAACTGTTTTTT
CASSPGAGNEKLFF
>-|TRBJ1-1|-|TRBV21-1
TGTGCCAGCAGGGCAAAGCGACGGCGGGCTTTCTTT
CASRAKRRRAFF
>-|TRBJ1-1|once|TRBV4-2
TGTGCCAGCAGCCAAGCCGAAGTGAACACTGAAGCTTTCTTT
CASSQAEVNTEAFF
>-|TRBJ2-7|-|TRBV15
TGTGCCACCAGCGGGCGCCGGGACAACATCTACGAGCAGTACTTC
CATSGRRDNIYEQYF
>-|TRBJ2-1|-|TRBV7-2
TGTGCCAGCAGCCTTACCGCCGGTGAGCAGTTCTTC
CASSLTAGEQFF
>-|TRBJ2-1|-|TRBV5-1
TGCGCCAGCAGCCCGGGCCTGAACAATGAGCAGTTCTTC
CASSPGLNNEQFF
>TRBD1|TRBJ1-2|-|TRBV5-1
TGCGCCAGCAGCTTGGCCGACAGGGAAAGCTACACCTTC
CASSLADRESYTF
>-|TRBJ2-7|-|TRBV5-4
TGTGCCAGCACCACTTTAGGTGGATTCTACGAGCAGTACTTC
CASTTLGGFYEQYF
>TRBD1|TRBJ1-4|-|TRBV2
TGTGCCAGCCGAGGGACAGTAGAAAAACTGTTTTTT
CASRGTVEKLFF
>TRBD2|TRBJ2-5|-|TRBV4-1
TGCGCCAGCAGCTACCGTGAGACTAGCGTGCGCGTTCAGACCCAGTACTTC
CASSYRETSVRVQTQYF
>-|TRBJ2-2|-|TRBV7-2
TGTGCCAGCAGCTTCGGGGGCGGGGAGCTGTTTTTT
CASSFGGGELFF
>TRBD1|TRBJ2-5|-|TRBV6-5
TGTGCCAGCAGACCAGGGACAGTGGAGACCCAGTACTTC
CASRPGTVETQYF
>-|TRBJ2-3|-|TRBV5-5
TGTGCCAGCAGCTCTCAAACTCAGGGGACAGATACGCAGTATTTT
CASSSQTQGTDTQYF
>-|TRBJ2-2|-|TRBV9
TGTGCCAGCAGAAGGACAGCGAACACCGGGGAGCTGTTTTTT
CASRRTANTGELFF
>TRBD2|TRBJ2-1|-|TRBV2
TGTGCCAGCACCAGCGGGGTTCACAATGAGCAGTTCTTC
CASTSGVHNEQFF
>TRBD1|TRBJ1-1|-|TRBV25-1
TGTGCCAGCAGCAGGACAGGGGAAAAAACTGAAGCTTTCTTT
CASSRTGEKTEAFF
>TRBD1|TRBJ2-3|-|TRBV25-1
TGTGCCAGCAGTGAATGGGGACAGGGTACAGATACGCAGTATTTT
CASSEWGQGTDTQYF
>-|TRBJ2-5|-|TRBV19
TGTGCCAGACCCCTGGGTATAAAGGAGTTGGAGACCCAGTACTTC
CARPLGIKELETQYF
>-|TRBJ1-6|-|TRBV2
TGTGCCAGCAGTGAACGGGGGGGCAGGAGCCCCCTCCACTTT
CASSERGGRSPLHF
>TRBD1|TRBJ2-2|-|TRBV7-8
TGTGCCAGCAGCCTAATGCCCGGGACAGGGGCGAACACCGGGGAGCTGTTTTTT
CASSLMPGTGANTGELFF
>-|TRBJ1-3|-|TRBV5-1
TGCGCCAGCAGCTTGGCTTTACCAGGGGCATCTGGAAACACCATATATTTT
CASSLALPGASGNTIYF
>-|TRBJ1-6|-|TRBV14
TGTGCCAGCAGCCAAGACAGGGGAAAAAATTCACCCCTCCACTTT
CASSQDRGKNSPLHF
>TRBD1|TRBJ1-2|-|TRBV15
TGTGCCACCAGCAGAGATGAGGTGGACAGGAGTACACTCTATGGCTACACCTTC
CATSRDEVDRSTLYGYTF
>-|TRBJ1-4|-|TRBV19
TGTGCCAGTAGGGCAGGGTTTATTAATGAAAAACTGTTTTTT
CASRAGFINEKLFF
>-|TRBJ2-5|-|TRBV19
TGTGCCAGTAGTTCTCCAGGGGGGGGATTGGTGACCCAGTACTTC
CASSSPGGGLVTQYF
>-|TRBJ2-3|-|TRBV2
TGTGCCAGCAGTGAGCGGTTTACGGGATCCGATACGCAGTATTTT
CASSERFTGSDTQYF
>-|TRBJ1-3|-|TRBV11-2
TGTGCCAGCAGCTTATCCGGCCCTGGAAACACCATATATTTT
CASSLSGPGNTIYF
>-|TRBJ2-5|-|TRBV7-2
TGTGCCGTTCGCTCCAACGGTGAGACCCAGTACTTC
CAVRSNGETQYF
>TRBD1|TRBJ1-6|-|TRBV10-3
TGTGCCATCAGTGACCACGGCGGGACAGCTAATTCACCCCTCCACTTT
CAISDHGGTANSPLHF
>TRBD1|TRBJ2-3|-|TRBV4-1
TGCGCCAGCAGCCAGGGGGTGGTGGGACAGACGTACACAGATACGCAGTATTTT
CASSQGVVGQTYTDTQYF
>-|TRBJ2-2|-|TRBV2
TGTGCCAGCAGCGCGCTTGGACAGAACACCGGGGAGCTGTTTTTT
CASSALGQNTGELFF
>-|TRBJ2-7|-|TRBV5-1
TGCGCCAGCAGCTTGGGAGGGGGGTCCTACGAGCAGTACTTC
CASSLGGGSYEQYF
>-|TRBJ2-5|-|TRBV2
TGTGCCAGCACTCTCGATTCCCAAGAGACCCAGTACTTC
CASTLDSQETQYF
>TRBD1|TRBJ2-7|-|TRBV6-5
TGTGCCAGCAGTCGACAGGGGTCCAACGAGCAGTACTTC
CASSRQGSNEQYF
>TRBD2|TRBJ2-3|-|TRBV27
TGTGCCAGCAGTACCAGACTAGCGGGAGAGACAGATACGCAGTATTTT
CASSTRLAGETDTQYF
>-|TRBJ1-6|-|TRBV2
TGTGCCAGCAGTGTGGCAGCCGAGAATTCACCCCTCCACTTT
CASSVAAENSPLHF
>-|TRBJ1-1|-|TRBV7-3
TGTGCCAGCAGCGCTGCAGGACCGCCAACTTCAGGAGCTGAAGCTTTCTTT
CASSAAGPPTSGAEAFF
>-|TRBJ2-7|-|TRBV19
TGTGCCAGTAGCCGAGATTCCCTGAGCTCCTACGAGCAGTACTTC
CASSRDSLSSYEQYF
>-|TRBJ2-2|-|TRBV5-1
TGCGCCAGCAGCTTGGGATCTAACAGCCGGACCGGGGAGCTGTTTTTT
CASSLGSNSRTGELFF
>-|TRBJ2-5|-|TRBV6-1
TGTGCCAGCAGTGAATGGTCAGGGGCCACAATAAAACAAGAGACCCAGTACTTC
CASSEWSGATIKQETQYF
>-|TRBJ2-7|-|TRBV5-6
TGTGCCAGCAGCTTGGGGGGCGGCTACGAGCAGTACTTC
CASSLGGGYEQYF
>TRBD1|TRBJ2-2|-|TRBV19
TGTGCCAGTAGTATGGTGGGACAGTACACCGGGGAGCTGTTTTTT
CASSMVGQYTGELFF
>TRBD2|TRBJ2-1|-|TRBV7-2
TGTGCCAGCAGCTTCGGGCTAGCGGCCCTTAAAGAGAGCAATGAGCAGTTCTTC
CASSFGLAALKESNEQFF
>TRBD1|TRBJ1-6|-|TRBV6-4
TGTGCCAGCAGCGAAGGGACAGGAATTGGTTCACCCCTCCACTTT
CASSEGTGIGSPLHF
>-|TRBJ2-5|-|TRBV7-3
TGTGCCAGCAGCTCCGGGGCAGGGAAAGAAGAGACCCAGTACTTC
CASSSGAGKEETQYF
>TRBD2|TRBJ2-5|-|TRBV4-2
TGTGCCAGCAGCCAAGTGGCGGGGGGGGAAGAGACCCAGTACTTC
CASSQVAGGEETQYF
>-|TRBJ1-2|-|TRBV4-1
TGCGCCAGCAGCCACGGGGGGGGCTATGGCTACACCTTC
CASSHGGGYGYTF
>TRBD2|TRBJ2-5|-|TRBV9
TGTGCCAGCAGCGTGGGACTAGCGGGTAGTGAAGAGACCCAGTACTTC
CASSVGLAGSEETQYF
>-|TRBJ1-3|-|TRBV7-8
TGTGCCAGCAGGCCGGACAGCTACTCTGGAAACACCATATATTTT
CASRPDSYSGNTIYF
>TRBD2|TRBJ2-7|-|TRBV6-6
TGTGCCAGCAGTGTAGCGGGAGGATCCTACGAGCAGTACTTC
CASSVAGGSYEQYF
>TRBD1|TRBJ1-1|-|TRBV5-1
TGCGCCAGCAGCTTGGGACAGGGAGCTGAAGCTTTCTTT
CASSLGQGAEAFF
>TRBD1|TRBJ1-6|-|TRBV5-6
TGTGCCAGCAGCGCGACCGGGACAGGGAGTTCACCCCTCCACTTT
CASSATGTGSSPLHF